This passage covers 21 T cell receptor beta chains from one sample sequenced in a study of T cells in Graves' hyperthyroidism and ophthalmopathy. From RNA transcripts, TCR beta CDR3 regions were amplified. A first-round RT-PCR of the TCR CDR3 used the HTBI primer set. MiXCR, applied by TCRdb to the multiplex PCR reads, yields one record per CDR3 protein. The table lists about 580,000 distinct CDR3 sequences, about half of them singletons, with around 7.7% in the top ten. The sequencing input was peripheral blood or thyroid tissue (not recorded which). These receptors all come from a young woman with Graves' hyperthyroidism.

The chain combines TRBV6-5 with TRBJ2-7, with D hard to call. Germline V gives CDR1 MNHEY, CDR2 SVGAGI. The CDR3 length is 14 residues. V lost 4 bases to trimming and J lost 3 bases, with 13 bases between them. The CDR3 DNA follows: TGTGCCAGCAGTTCGGACCAAATTATCTACGAGCAGTACTTC. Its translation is CASSSDQIIYEQYF.

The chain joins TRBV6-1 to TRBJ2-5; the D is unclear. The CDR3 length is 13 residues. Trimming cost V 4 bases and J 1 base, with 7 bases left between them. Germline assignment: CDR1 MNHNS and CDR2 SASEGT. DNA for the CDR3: TGTGCCAGCAGTGTACGCAGCCAAGAGACCCAGTACTTC. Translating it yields CASSVRSQETQYF.

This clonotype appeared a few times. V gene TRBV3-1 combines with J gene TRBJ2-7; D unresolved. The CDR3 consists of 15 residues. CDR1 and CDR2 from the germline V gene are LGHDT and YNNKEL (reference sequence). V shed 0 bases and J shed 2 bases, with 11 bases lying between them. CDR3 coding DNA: TGTGCCAGCAGCCAAGAGGCAGGTTCGACCTACGAGCAGTACTTC. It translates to CASSQEAGSTYEQYF.

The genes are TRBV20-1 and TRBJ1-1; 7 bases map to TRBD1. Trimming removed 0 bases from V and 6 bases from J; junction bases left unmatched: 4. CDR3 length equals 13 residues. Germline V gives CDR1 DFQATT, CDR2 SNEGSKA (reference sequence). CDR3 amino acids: CSARDSRGAEAFF. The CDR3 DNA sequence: TGCAGTGCTAGAGATAGCAGGGGGGCTGAAGCTTTCTTT.

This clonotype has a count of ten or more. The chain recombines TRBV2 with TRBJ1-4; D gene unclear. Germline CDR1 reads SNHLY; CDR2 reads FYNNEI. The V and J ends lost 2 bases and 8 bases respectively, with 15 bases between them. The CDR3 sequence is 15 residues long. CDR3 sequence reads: CASSESDPQWEKLFF. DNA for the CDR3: TGTGCCAGCAGTGAATCGGATCCACAATGGGAAAAACTGTTTTTT.

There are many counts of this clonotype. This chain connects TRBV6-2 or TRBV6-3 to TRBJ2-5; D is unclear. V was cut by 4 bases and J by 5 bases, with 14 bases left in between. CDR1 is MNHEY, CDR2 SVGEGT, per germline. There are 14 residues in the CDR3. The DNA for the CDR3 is TGTGCCAGCAGTTTCACCGACATGCTGGAGACCCAGTACTTC. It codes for CASSFTDMLETQYF.

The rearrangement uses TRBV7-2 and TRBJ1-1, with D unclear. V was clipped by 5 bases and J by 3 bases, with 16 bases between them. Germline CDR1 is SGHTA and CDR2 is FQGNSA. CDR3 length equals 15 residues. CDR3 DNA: TGTGCCAGCAGCAGCGCGGGAGCCCGAGACACTGAAGCTTTCTTT. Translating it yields CASSSAGARDTEAFF.

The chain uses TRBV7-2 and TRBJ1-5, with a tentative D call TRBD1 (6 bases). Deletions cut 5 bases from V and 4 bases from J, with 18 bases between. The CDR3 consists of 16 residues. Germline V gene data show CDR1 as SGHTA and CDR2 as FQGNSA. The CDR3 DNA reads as TGTGCCAGCAGCCCGATGACCGGGGGGGCAAATCAGCCCCAGCATTTT. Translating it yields CASSPMTGGANQPQHF. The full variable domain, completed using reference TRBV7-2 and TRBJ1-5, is GAGVSQSPSNKVTEKGKDVELRCDPISGHTALYWYRQSLGQGLEFLIYFQGNSAPDKSGLPSDRFSAERTGGSVSTLTIQRTQQEDSAVYLCASSPMTGGANQPQHFGDGTRLSIL.

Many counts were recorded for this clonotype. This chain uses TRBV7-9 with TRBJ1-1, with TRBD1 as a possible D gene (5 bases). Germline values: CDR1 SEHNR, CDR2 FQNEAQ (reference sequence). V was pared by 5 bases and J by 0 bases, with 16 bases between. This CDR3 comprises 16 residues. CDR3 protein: CASSPRAGTLNTEAFF. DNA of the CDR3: TGTGCCAGCAGCCCGAGGGCGGGGACCCTGAACACTGAAGCTTTCTTT.

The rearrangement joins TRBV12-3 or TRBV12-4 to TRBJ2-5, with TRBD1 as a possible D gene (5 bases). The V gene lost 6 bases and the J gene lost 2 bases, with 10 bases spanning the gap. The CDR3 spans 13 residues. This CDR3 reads CASRIGQQETQYF. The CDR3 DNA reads TGTGCCAGCAGGATTGGACAACAAGAGACCCAGTACTTC.

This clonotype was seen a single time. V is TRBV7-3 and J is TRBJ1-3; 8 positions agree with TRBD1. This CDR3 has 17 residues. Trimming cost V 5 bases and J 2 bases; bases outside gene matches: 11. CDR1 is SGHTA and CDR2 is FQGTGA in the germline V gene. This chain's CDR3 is CASSPPGWTGPGNTIYF. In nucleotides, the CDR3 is TGTGCCAGCAGCCCCCCCGGGTGGACAGGGCCTGGAAACACCATATATTTT. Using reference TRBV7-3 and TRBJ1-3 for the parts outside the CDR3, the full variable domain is GAGVSQTPSNKVTEKGKYVELRCDPISGHTALYWYRQSLGQGPEFLIYFQGTGAADDSGLPNDRFFAVRPEGSVSTLKIQRTERGDSAVYLCASSPPGWTGPGNTIYFGEGSWLTVV.

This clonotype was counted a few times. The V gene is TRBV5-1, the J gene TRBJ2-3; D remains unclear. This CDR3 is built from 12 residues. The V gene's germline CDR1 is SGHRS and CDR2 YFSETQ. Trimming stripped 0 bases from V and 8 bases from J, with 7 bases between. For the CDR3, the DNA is TGCGCCAGCAGCTTGGGGACCTCTACGCAGTATTTT. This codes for CASSLGTSTQYF.

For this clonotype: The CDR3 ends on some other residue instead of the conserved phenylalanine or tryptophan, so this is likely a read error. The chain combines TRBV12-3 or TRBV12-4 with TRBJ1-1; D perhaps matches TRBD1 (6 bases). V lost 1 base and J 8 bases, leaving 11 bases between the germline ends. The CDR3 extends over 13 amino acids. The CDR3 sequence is CASSLGGLTEAFS. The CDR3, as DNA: TGTGCCAGCAGTTTAGGGGGGCTCACCGAAGCTTTCTCT.

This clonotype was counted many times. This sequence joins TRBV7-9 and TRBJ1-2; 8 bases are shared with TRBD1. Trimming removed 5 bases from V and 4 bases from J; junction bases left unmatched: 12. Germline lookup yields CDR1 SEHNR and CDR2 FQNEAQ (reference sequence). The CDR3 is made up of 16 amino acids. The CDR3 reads CASSQTGAPYPYGYTF. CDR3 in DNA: TGTGCCAGCAGCCAGACAGGGGCGCCTTATCCCTATGGCTACACCTTC.

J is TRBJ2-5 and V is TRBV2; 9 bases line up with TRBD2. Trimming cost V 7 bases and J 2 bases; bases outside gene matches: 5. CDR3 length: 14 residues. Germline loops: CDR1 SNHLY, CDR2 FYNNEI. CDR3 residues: CASIAGVGQETQYF. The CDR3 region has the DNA TGTGCCAGCATAGCGGGAGTCGGTCAAGAGACCCAGTACTTC.

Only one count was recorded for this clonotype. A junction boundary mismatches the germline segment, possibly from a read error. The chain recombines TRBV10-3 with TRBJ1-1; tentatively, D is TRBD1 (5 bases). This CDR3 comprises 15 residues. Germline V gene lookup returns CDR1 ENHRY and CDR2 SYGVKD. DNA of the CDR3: TGTGCCATCAGTGCGGGACGGAGTATGGACACTGAGGCTTTCTTT. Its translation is CAISAGRSMDTEAFF.

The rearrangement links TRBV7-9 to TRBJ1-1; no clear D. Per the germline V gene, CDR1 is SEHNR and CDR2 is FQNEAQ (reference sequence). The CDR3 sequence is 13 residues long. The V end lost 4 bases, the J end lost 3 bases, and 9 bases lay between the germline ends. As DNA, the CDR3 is TGTGCCAGCAGCTCGCCGGGTCACACTGAAGCTTTCTTT. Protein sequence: CASSSPGHTEAFF.

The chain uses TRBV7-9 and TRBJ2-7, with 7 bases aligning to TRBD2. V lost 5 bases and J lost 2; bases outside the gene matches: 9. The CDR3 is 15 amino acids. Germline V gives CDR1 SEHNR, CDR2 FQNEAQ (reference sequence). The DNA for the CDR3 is TGTGCCAGCAGCCCTTCTAGCGGTAATCCCTACGAGCAGTACTTC. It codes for CASSPSSGNPYEQYF.

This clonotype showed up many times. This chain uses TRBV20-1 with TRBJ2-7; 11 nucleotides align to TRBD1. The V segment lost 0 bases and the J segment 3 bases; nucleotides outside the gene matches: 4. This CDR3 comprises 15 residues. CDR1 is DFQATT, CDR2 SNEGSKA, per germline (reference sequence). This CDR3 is CSARDIGTGGYEQYF. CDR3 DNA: TGCAGTGCTAGAGATATCGGGACAGGGGGCTACGAGCAGTACTTC.

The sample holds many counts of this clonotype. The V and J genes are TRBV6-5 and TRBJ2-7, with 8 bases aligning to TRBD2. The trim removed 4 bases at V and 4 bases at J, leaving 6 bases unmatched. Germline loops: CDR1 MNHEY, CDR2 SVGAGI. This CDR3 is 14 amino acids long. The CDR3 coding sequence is TGTGCCAGCAGTTTCGGGACTAGAAGTTACGAGCAGTACTTC. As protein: CASSFGTRSYEQYF.

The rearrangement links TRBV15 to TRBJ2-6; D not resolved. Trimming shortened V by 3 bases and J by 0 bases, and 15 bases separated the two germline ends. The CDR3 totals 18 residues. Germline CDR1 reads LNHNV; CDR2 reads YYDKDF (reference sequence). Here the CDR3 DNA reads TGTGCCACCAGCAGTTACTCGAGTAGCATCTCTGGGGCCAACGTCCTGACTTTC. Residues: CATSSYSSSISGANVLTF.